Listed below are T cell receptor beta chains from one sample, sequenced in a study of blood T cell repertoires in COVID-19. Generated by immunoSEQ multiplex PCR, the TCRdb table keeps only in-frame clones and is missing some. The sample shows roughly 45,000 clones, around four fifths of them seen only once. The sequenced material came from peripheral blood. The receptors were sampled from a human donor in a cohort sampled during active COVID-19. The conserved cysteine and the conserved F or W are not part of the CDR3 here. A D gene is named only where the DNA matches it firmly. Some rows mark clone size as missing; the rest say once, few, many or name a class of expanded clone.

d_gene,len,j_gene,abundance,v_gene,CDR3aa
NA,12,TRBJ1-1,once,TRBV6-2/TRBV6-3,ASSSVSWNTEAF
NA,14,TRBJ1-2,NA,TRBV30,AWSVPWSGGGYGYT
NA,11,TRBJ1-1,NA,TRBV9,ASSARHYTEAF
NA,13,TRBJ2-7,NA,TRBV9,ASSVEYGLTYEQY
NA,12,TRBJ1-1,NA,TRBV6-5,ASSYSGGNTEAF
NA,13,TRBJ2-7,once,TRBV3-1/TRBV3-2,ASSQQGGTSYEQY
TRBD1,13,TRBJ2-7,NA,TRBV20-1,SASLDRVISYEQY
NA,13,TRBJ2-1,NA,TRBV7-3,ASSLRSGSYNEQF
NA,12,TRBJ1-4,NA,TRBV11-1,ASSFGGIDEKLF
NA,14,TRBJ2-7,NA,TRBV20-1,SASIPQGLPPYEQY
NA,14,TRBJ2-7,NA,TRBV9,ASSVAPTTETYEQY
NA,11,TRBJ1-1,NA,TRBV5-1,ASSLGANTEAF
NA,12,TRBJ2-7,NA,TRBV4-2,ASSQVNKIYEQY
TRBD1,10,TRBJ1-1,NA,TRBV18,ASSSQGAGAF
NA,10,TRBJ2-7,NA,TRBV18,ASSPQGNEQY
NA,20,TRBJ2-6,NA,TRBV30,AWSGIAASEGTPTSGANVLT
NA,10,TRBJ1-2,NA,TRBV3-1/TRBV3-2,ASSQNSYGYT
NA,14,TRBJ1-5,NA,TRBV19,ASSIDPPRGNQPQH
NA,12,TRBJ1-5,NA,TRBV28,ASKFGYGNQPQH
NA,16,TRBJ1-5,NA,TRBV27,ASSPLRVTGLLNQPQH
TRBD2,15,TRBJ2-3,NA,TRBV10-3,AIKELSLAGGGDTQY
TRBD1,12,TRBJ1-3,NA,TRBV7-2,ASSEGDSRNTIY
NA,12,TRBJ1-1,NA,TRBV5-6,ASSLEEGITEAF
NA,11,TRBJ2-7,NA,TRBV7-2,ASSLGGTPGGY
TRBD2,14,TRBJ2-7,few,TRBV6-2/TRBV6-3,ASSYSPGLGIYEQY
TRBD2,14,TRBJ2-1,large,TRBV2,ASSEASGGYYNEQF
TRBD2,14,TRBJ2-1,NA,TRBV6-5,ASSYSPGLALDEQF
NA,19,TRBJ2-5,NA,TRBV6-2/TRBV6-3,ASSYSISLGANRDFGETQY
NA,14,TRBJ2-3,NA,TRBV6-2/TRBV6-3,ASSLSWGGPTDTQY
NA,14,TRBJ2-1,NA,TRBV7-2,ASSPDGGGRGNEQF
NA,13,TRBJ1-1,NA,TRBV18,ASSRNSQMNTEAF
NA,14,TRBJ2-1,few,TRBV4-3,ASSQGSYQAYNEQF
NA,14,TRBJ2-6,once,TRBV4-2,ASSSQTRAGANVLT
NA,15,TRBJ2-1,NA,TRBV4-3,ASSQHGTMGSYNEQF
NA,12,TRBJ1-2,NA,TRBV27,ASSLSSTDYGYT
TRBD1,13,TRBJ1-1,NA,TRBV5-1,ASSPGGTGYTEAF
NA,11,TRBJ1-2,few,TRBV5-1,ASSLVGAFGYT
TRBD2,14,TRBJ2-4,NA,TRBV5-1,ASSLGSGGAQNIQY
NA,14,TRBJ1-3,NA,TRBV9,ASSVASAFSGNTIY
TRBD1,14,TRBJ1-5,NA,TRBV24-1,ATSDSGTGGVEPQH
NA,11,TRBJ2-5,NA,TRBV30,AWSHPLAETQY
NA,11,TRBJ2-1,few,TRBV27,ASSFDGGLEQF
NA,11,TRBJ1-1,NA,TRBV27,ASSLAGATEAF
NA,10,TRBJ1-2,few,TRBV29-1,SAETETYGYT
NA,12,TRBJ1-2,once,TRBV6-5,ASREEGRRYGYT
NA,14,TRBJ1-4,NA,TRBV5-1,ASSLAGGRENEKLF
NA,15,TRBJ2-3,NA,TRBV6-6,ASSQIFGTGRADTQY
NA,13,TRBJ2-7,few,TRBV29-1,SVEDAGRTSYEQY